The sequence of this TCR beta chain was determined in a study of sequential checkpoint blockade in melanoma. About the research overall: After both sequences, patients received maintenance nivolumab.

The V gene end was trimmed by 8 bases and the J gene end by 7 bases; junction bases not matched to a gene: 3. CDR1 and CDR2 from the germline V gene are LNHDA and SQIVND (reference sequence). The CDR3 is made up of 12 amino acids. Assay: immunoSEQ multiplex PCR; the TCRdb copy retains only in-frame clones and omits some. Found here are about 22,000 clones, about 27% of them singletons; the top ten hold 5.5% to 7.5%. Sample treatment: randomized to nivolumab then ipilimumab (arm A) or the reverse (arm B). V usage is TRBV19 and J usage is TRBJ2-1, with 9 bases lining up with TRBD1. Source: tumor tissue (inferred from file names), taken from a patient given nivolumab and ipilimumab in sequence. The clonotype comes from a human donor with melanoma. The CDR3 DNA sequence: TGTGCCAGTGGGGACAGGGCGAATGAGCAGTTCTTC. Its protein is CASGDRANEQFF.